This T cell receptor (beta chain) was recorded in a study of T cell repertoires in cytomegalovirus infection. Study-wide context: Public TCR beta signatures were indicative of both CMV infection and a matching HLA type. Study results and limitations: HLA-C-restricted CMV clonotypes gave the most frequent clonotype in two of eight donors.

Trimming at V came to 0 bases and at J to 2 bases, leaving 9 bases not matched to a gene. Germline CDR1 reads MNHEY; CDR2 reads SMNVEV (reference sequence). The CDR3 spans 18 residues. Note on this clonotype: Antigen unknown.

TCRdb recomputed calls from the reads with MiXCR, one row per CDR3 protein. The data show roughly 860,000 distinct CDR3 sequences, with 30% to 35% seen just once and over 10% held by the top ten. The sequences come from cultured CD8+ T cells from PBMCs, collected from culture after CMV antigen stimulation. This rearrangement joins TRBV27 to TRBJ2-3; 9 positions match TRBD2. This TCR was sampled from a human donor in good health (CMV status not recorded). Some clones in this sample may be carry-over from other donors' samples. Written as DNA, the CDR3 is TGTGCCAGCAGTTTATCCCCGGGGCTAGCGGGGAACACAGATACGCAGTATTTT. It encodes CASSLSPGLAGNTDTQYF.